What follows are 6 T cell receptor beta chains derived from one specimen sequenced in a study of blood T cell repertoires in COVID-19. Produced via immunoSEQ multiplex PCR; TCRdb's table is partial and in-frame only. This table has 100,000 to 150,000 clones, around 80% appearing once. Specimen: peripheral blood. Receptor source: a middle-aged man with active or convalescent COVID-19.

This rearrangement joins TRBV19 to TRBJ1-6, with a possible D match to TRBD1 (6 bases). The germline gives CDR1 LNHDA, CDR2 SQIVND (reference sequence). V was pared by 0 bases and J by 0 bases, with 15 bases between. The CDR3 is made up of 19 amino acids. This CDR3 is CASSIDLTGISSYNSPLHF. The CDR3 DNA sequence: TGTGCCAGTAGTATAGATCTCACAGGGATAAGCTCCTATAATTCACCCCTCCACTTT. The complete variable domain, with remaining parts taken from reference TRBV19 and TRBJ1-6, reads DGGITQSPKYLFRKEGQNVTLSCEQNLNHDAMYWYRQDPGQGLRLIYYSQIVNDFQKGDIAEGYSVSREKKESFPLTVTSAQKNPTAFYLCASSIDLTGISSYNSPLHFGNGTRLTVT.

The chain carries TRBV7-2 and TRBJ2-7, with TRBD1 matching 7 bases. CDR1 and CDR2 from the germline V gene are SGHTA and FQGNSA. This CDR3 contains 13 residues. With V trimmed by 2 bases and J by 7 bases, 5 bases remained unmatched. CDR3 coding DNA: TGTGCCAGCAGCTTACAACGCAGGGGGGAGCAGTACTTC. This gives the protein CASSLQRRGEQYF. The variable domain in full, completed from reference TRBV7-2 and TRBJ2-7, reads GAGVSQSPSNKVTEKGKDVELRCDPISGHTALYWYRQSLGQGLEFLIYFQGNSAPDKSGLPSDRFSAERTGGSVSTLTIQRTQQEDSAVYLCASSLQRRGEQYFGPGTRLTVT.

This clone was observed a few times. The chain couples TRBV19 to TRBJ2-7; possible D gene TRBD2, 6 bases. Germline V gene data show CDR1 as LNHDA and CDR2 as SQIVND (reference sequence). V gave up 7 bases and J gave up 0 bases, with 16 bases separating them. This CDR3 region has 15 residues. CDR3 residues: CASKPRRDHSYEQYF. The CDR3 bases are TGTGCCAGTAAACCAAGGCGGGACCACTCCTACGAGCAGTACTTC. Full variable domain (missing parts from reference TRBV19 and TRBJ2-7): DGGITQSPKYLFRKEGQNVTLSCEQNLNHDAMYWYRQDPGQGLRLIYYSQIVNDFQKGDIAEGYSVSREKKESFPLTVTSAQKNPTAFYLCASKPRRDHSYEQYFGPGTRLTVT.

The J gene is TRBJ2-7, the V gene TRBV5-1; 8 bases line up with TRBD2. With V trimmed by 2 bases and J by 4 bases, 8 bases remained unmatched. The CDR3 is 15 amino acids. Germline CDR1 and CDR2: SGHRS and YFSETQ. The CDR3 spells CASSFQSGSVYEQYF. CDR3 sequence (DNA): TGCGCCAGCAGCTTTCAAAGCGGGAGTGTATACGAGCAGTACTTC.

This clone has just a few counts. This rearrangement joins TRBV7-2 to TRBJ1-6; unclear D gene. The CDR3 is made up of 16 amino acids. Germline-derived CDR1 and CDR2 are SGHTA and FQGNSA. V gave up 1 base and J gave up 6 bases, with 13 bases separating them. CDR3 in DNA: TGTGCCAGCAGCTTAGTAGGGAGGGCCCCTAATTCACCCCTCCACTTT. This encodes CASSLVGRAPNSPLHF.

V usage is TRBV5-1 and J usage is TRBJ1-2; 8 bases fit TRBD1. CDR1 and CDR2 (germline): SGHRS, YFSETQ. The CDR3 runs 15 residues. V lost 3 bases to trimming and J lost 7 bases; unmatched junction nucleotides: 11. The CDR3 sequence is CASSSDTGGVFGYTF. As DNA, the CDR3 is TGCGCCAGCAGCTCCGATACAGGGGGAGTTTTTGGCTACACCTTC.